Here is one T cell receptor (beta chain) with its context. Its cognate antigen is unknown. RNA transcripts served as the template for amplifying TCR beta CDR3 regions. First-round RT-PCR targeting the TCR CDR3 was performed with the HTBI primer set. Via MiXCR, TCRdb re-called the multiplex PCR reads, giving one row per CDR3 protein. The sample contains around 570,000 distinct CDR3 sequences, approximately 20% of which appear only once. The data stem from a study of T cells in Graves' hyperthyroidism and ophthalmopathy. The study's findings and limits: A 13 V-J signature model discriminated ophthalmopathy versus stable hyperthyroidism. Most thyroid clonotypes with frequency above 0.001 were detected in blood.

The CDR3 loop spans 12 amino acids. Deletions cut 5 bases from V and 10 bases from J, with 12 bases between. Germline V gives CDR1 MNHNS, CDR2 SASEGT. Individuals with ophthalmopathy presented a Clinical Activity Score of at least 3, a NOSPECS grade of at least 4 and a duration under 3 months. Diagnoses used clinical symptoms, serum thyroxine and TRAb, thyroid ultrasound and orbital computed tomography. The specimen was blood. This chain uses TRBV6-1 with TRBJ2-1, with D possibly being TRBD2 (5 bases). The TCR was taken from a middle-aged man with Graves' ophthalmopathy. CDR3 in DNA: TGTGCCAGCAGTCACCCAGGACTCGAGCAGTTCTTC. This codes for CASSHPGLEQFF.